Presented here are 20 T cell receptor beta chains from one specimen sequenced in a study of blood T cell repertoires in COVID-19. This table comes from immunoSEQ multiplex PCR, and its TCRdb copy is limited to in-frame clones, with some not included. The repertoire holds 200,000 to 300,000 clones, with approximately 84% as singletons. Sequenced: PBMCs or T cells enriched from blood (not recorded which). These receptor sequences come from a woman in her thirties or forties with acute COVID-19.

This clone was seen a single time. V usage is TRBV19 and J usage is TRBJ2-5; D is possibly TRBD1 (5 bases). The CDR3 runs 13 residues. The germline V gene encodes CDR1 LNHDA and CDR2 SQIVND (reference sequence). The V and J ends lost 4 bases and 5 bases respectively, with 11 bases between them. For the CDR3, the DNA is TGTGCCAGTAGTAGGGGCCCCGGGGAGACCCAGTACTTC. Its protein product is CASSRGPGETQYF. The full variable domain, completed using reference TRBV19 and TRBJ2-5, is DGGITQSPKYLFRKEGQNVTLSCEQNLNHDAMYWYRQDPGQGLRLIYYSQIVNDFQKGDIAEGYSVSREKKESFPLTVTSAQKNPTAFYLCASSRGPGETQYFGPGTRLLVL.

The chain links TRBV25-1 to TRBJ1-2; possibly TRBD1 for D (5 bases). Looked up from germline, CDR1 is MGHDK and CDR2 is SYGVNS. This CDR3 is 15 amino acids long. V was clipped by 2 bases and J by 6 bases, with 16 bases between them. The CDR3 bases are TGTGCCAGCAGTGAAGCAGGGCCTTTCCCCCATGGCTACACCTTC. Residues: CASSEAGPFPHGYTF.

V usage is TRBV29-1 and J usage is TRBJ2-3, with 11 bases lining up with TRBD2. V shed 5 bases, J shed 6 bases, and the junction held 1 base outside the gene matches. The CDR3 covers 12 residues. Germline V gene sequence: CDR1 SQVTM, CDR2 ANQGSEA. The CDR3: CSVLAGGDTQYF. The CDR3 bases are TGCAGCGTTTTAGCGGGAGGGGATACGCAGTATTTT.

The chain has TRBV19 and TRBJ2-3; 7 bases match TRBD1. Losses at the gene ends were 3 bases for V and 3 bases for J; bases not matched to a gene: 12. Germline V lookup: CDR1 LNHDA, CDR2 SQIVND (reference sequence). This CDR3 region has 17 residues. The CDR3 spells CASSILDRAGMTDTQYF. CDR3 in DNA: TGTGCCAGTAGTATTCTAGACAGGGCGGGCATGACAGATACGCAGTATTTT.

In its sample, this clone was seen a few times. This chain connects TRBV6-4 to TRBJ2-2, with a tentative D call TRBD2 (6 bases). Trimming cost V 10 bases and J 6 bases, with 15 bases left between them. This CDR3 comprises 13 residues. From germline, CDR1 is MRHNA and CDR2 SNTAGT. CDR3 sequence (DNA): TGTGCCACTCGGGAGAGTGGCGCCGGGGAGCTGTTTTTT. Protein product: CATRESGAGELFF.

The chain has TRBV9 and TRBJ2-7; D not resolved. Germline CDR1 is SGDLS and CDR2 is YYNGEE. Deletions cut 3 bases from V and 4 bases from J, with 11 bases between. CDR3 length: 13 amino acids. The CDR3 loop is CASSADPEYEQYF. The CDR3, as DNA: TGTGCCAGCAGCGCAGATCCAGAATACGAGCAGTACTTC.

The CDR3 is CASTLIGISGNTIYF. The CDR3 region has the DNA TGTGCCAGCACCCTAATCGGGATCTCCGGAAACACCATATATTTT. The V gene is TRBV11-3, the J gene TRBJ1-3; D call uncertain. The V end lost 7 bases, the J end lost 4 bases, and 17 bases lay between the germline ends. The germline V gene encodes CDR1 SGHNT and CDR2 YENEEA. This CDR3 has 15 amino acids.

The chain couples TRBV9 to TRBJ1-2; 7 positions match TRBD1. CDR1 is SGDLS, CDR2 YYNGEE, per germline. The CDR3 totals 12 residues. The trim removed 10 bases at V and 4 bases at J, leaving 7 bases unmatched. Written as DNA, the CDR3 is TGTGCCTCCAACAGGGGTGGCTATGGCTACACCTTC. Translation: CASNRGGYGYTF.

The chain has TRBV7-3 and TRBJ1-6, with D hard to call. Per the germline V gene, CDR1 is SGHTA and CDR2 is FQGTGA. The CDR3 is made up of 17 amino acids. The V end was cut by 7 bases, the J end by 0 bases, with 16 bases between. The CDR3: CASIPHGYRSYNSPLHF. The DNA of the CDR3 is TGTGCCAGCATCCCCCACGGGTATCGCTCCTATAATTCACCCCTCCACTTT.

The genes are TRBV4-1 and TRBJ1-1; a possible D gene is TRBD1 (6 bases). Trimming removed 3 bases from V and 0 bases from J, with 11 bases in between. This CDR3 spans 15 amino acids. Germline V gene lookup returns CDR1 MGHRA and CDR2 YSYEKL. The CDR3 bases are TGCGCCAGCAGCCAGACAACAGGGATGAACACTGAAGCTTTCTTT. It is translated as CASSQTTGMNTEAFF.

This chain connects TRBV5-1 to TRBJ2-3; 7 bases are shared with TRBD2. Looked up from germline, CDR1 is SGHRS and CDR2 is YFSETQ. The CDR3 is 15 residues long. V shed 5 bases, J shed 4 bases, and the junction held 10 bases outside the gene matches. The CDR3 sequence is CASSSGLVRPDTQYF. CDR3 DNA sequence: TGCGCCAGCAGTTCAGGACTAGTTCGTCCAGATACGCAGTATTTT. Complete variable domain (other parts from reference TRBV5-1 and TRBJ2-3): KAGVTQTPRYLIKTRGQQVTLSCSPISGHRSVSWYQQTPGQGLQFLFEYFSETQRNKGNFPGRFSGRQFSNSRSEMNVSTLELGDSALYLCASSSGLVRPDTQYFGPGTRLTVL.

This chain uses TRBV6-4 with TRBJ2-1; 7 bases agree with TRBD2. Germline V gene lookup returns CDR1 MRHNA and CDR2 SNTAGT. This CDR3 region has 15 residues. Unmatched junction bases numbered 10, after V lost 5 bases and J lost 6 bases. For the CDR3, the DNA is TGTGCCAGCAGTCCTGACGGGGAGGGCTTCAATGAGCAGTTCTTC. It codes for CASSPDGEGFNEQFF.

The V and J genes are TRBV5-6 and TRBJ2-7, with D possibly being TRBD1 (5 bases). The CDR3 spans 12 residues. Germline-derived CDR1 and CDR2 are SGHDT and YYEEEE. V was clipped by 3 bases and J by 7 bases, with 11 bases between them. The CDR3 DNA follows: TGTGCCAGCAGCTCGGGTGCAGGGGAGCAGTACTTC. This gives the protein CASSSGAGEQYF.

The rearrangement joins TRBV19 to TRBJ2-7; unclear D gene. The CDR3 spans 11 residues. The germline V gene encodes CDR1 LNHDA and CDR2 SQIVND (reference sequence). V was shortened by 5 bases and J by 4 bases, with 6 bases between the two germline ends. In nucleotides, the CDR3 is TGTGCCAGTAGTCTTACTTACGAGCAGTACTTC. This encodes CASSLTYEQYF.

The chain links TRBV10-1 to TRBJ1-2, with D unresolved. CDR1 and CDR2 (germline): WNHNN, SYGVQD (reference sequence). The CDR3 consists of 13 residues. The V end lost 3 bases, the J end lost 1 base, and 6 bases lay between the germline ends. The CDR3 region has the DNA TGCGCCAGCAGTGACAGTCTTAACTATGGCTACACCTTC. This gives the protein CASSDSLNYGYTF.

The chain joins TRBV9 to TRBJ1-3; no reliable D call. The CDR3 consists of 15 residues. V was shortened by 0 bases and J by 0 bases, with 7 bases between the two germline ends. Germline V gene lookup returns CDR1 SGDLS and CDR2 YYNGEE. The CDR3 bases are TGTGCCAGCAGCGTAGCTGCGGCCTCTGGAAACACCATATATTTT. Protein sequence: CASSVAAASGNTIYF.

The V gene is TRBV13, the J gene TRBJ2-1, with 8 bases fitting TRBD1. Per germline, CDR1 PRHDT and CDR2 FYEKMQ (reference sequence). This CDR3 region has 14 residues. Unmatched junction bases numbered 8, after V lost 10 bases and J lost 3 bases. The chain's CDR3 is CATRGQGVYNEQFF. In DNA, the CDR3 is TGTGCCACACGAGGACAGGGCGTCTACAATGAGCAGTTCTTC.

The genes are TRBV9 and TRBJ1-5; D might be TRBD1 (5 bases). Germline lookup yields CDR1 SGDLS and CDR2 YYNGEE. The CDR3 is made up of 16 amino acids. Trimming removed 0 bases at V and 2 bases at J, with 12 bases between. The chain's CDR3 is CASSVGSGNGNQPQHF. In DNA form, the CDR3 reads TGTGCCAGCAGCGTAGGTTCAGGGAATGGCAATCAGCCCCAGCATTTT.

This clone was found many times. This chain links TRBV7-8 with TRBJ1-5; D is ambiguous. Germline lookup yields CDR1 SGHVS and CDR2 FQNEAQ. There are 13 residues in the CDR3. Trimming took off 1 base at V and 11 bases at J, with 12 bases between the two ends. The CDR3 spells CASSLEKPSAQHF. CDR3 coding DNA: TGTGCCAGCAGCTTAGAAAAGCCCTCGGCCCAGCATTTT.

This rearrangement joins TRBV6-8 to TRBJ1-5, with 7 nucleotides matching TRBD1. The CDR3 contains 17 residues. Germline assignment: CDR1 MNHGY and CDR2 SAAAGT. With V trimmed by 5 bases and J by 0 bases, 10 bases remained unmatched. The CDR3 region is CASSLDRDRNSNQPQHF. The CDR3 region has the DNA TGTGCCAGCAGTCTCGACAGGGACCGAAATAGCAATCAGCCCCAGCATTTT.